This T cell receptor (beta chain) is drawn from a study of T cell repertoires in cytomegalovirus infection. Study background: Researchers turned to recently identified HLA-C-restricted CMV epitopes as well as well-studied HLA-B-restricted ones. Indicated by public TCR beta signatures were CMV infection and matching HLA type.

This clonotype has just a few counts. Its specificity is not known. General observations from the study: HLA-C-restricted CMV clonotypes gave the most frequent clonotype in two of eight donors. The cumulative frequency of public TCR beta families identified carriers of CMV plus the relevant HLA.

TCRdb itself ran the reads through MiXCR, one entry per CDR3 protein. The sample has fewer than 1,000,000 distinct CDR3 sequences, less than 40% seen once. Trimming shortened V by 7 bases and J by 5 bases, and 22 bases separated the two germline ends. This CDR3 is 16 amino acids long. Per the germline V gene, CDR1 is MDHEN and CDR2 is SYDVKM. Material: cultured CD8+ T cells from PBMCs, obtained from culture after CMV antigen stimulation. This clonotype originated in a human donor in good health (CMV status not recorded). Some clones in this sample may be carry-over from other donors' samples. The rearrangement links TRBV28 to TRBJ2-3; D is unresolved. CDR3 sequence: CASINLGRPTQDTQYF. As DNA, the CDR3 is TGTGCCAGCATCAACCTAGGACGGCCGACCCAAGATACGCAGTATTTT.